Listed below are T cell receptor beta chains from one sample, sequenced in a study of T-cell memory formation after mild COVID-19. Each CDR3 protein gets one entry after TCRdb re-called the 5' RACE reads with MiXCR. The sample lists approximately 440,000 distinct CDR3 sequences; roughly 20% were seen once. Sequenced: PBMCs or a T cell subset sorted from them (not recorded which). Receptor source: an adult woman who had mild COVID-19 (a few samples of this study predate the infection). Cell type and time point are not known. Both conserved end residues are part of each CDR3. The order of the fields is CDR3 protein, CDR3 DNA, D gene, clone size, V gene, J gene. The D gene is left open where the match is weak. Size tells how often a clone was seen (once, few, many) or the class of an expanded clone, and some rows leave it out.

CASSQDRELAGNTIYF	TGTGCCAGCAGCCAAGATCGGGAGCTGGCTGGAAACACCATATATTTT	NA	NA	TRBV4-2	TRBJ1-3
CASSHADTEAFF	TGTGCCAGCTCACACGCGGACACTGAAGCTTTCTTT	NA	once	TRBV18	TRBJ1-1
CASSLTGAAREQYF	TGTGCCAGCAGTTTAACCGGGGCGGCCCGTGAGCAGTACTTC	NA	NA	TRBV12-3/TRBV12-4	TRBJ2-7
CASSFQGLAGYNEQFF	TGTGCCAGCAGTTTTCAGGGACTAGCGGGATACAATGAGCAGTTCTTC	TRBD2	few	TRBV12-3/TRBV12-4	TRBJ2-1
CASSPREGGIQYF	TGTGCCAGCAGTCCCCGGGAGGGGGGCATTCAGTACTTC	TRBD2	NA	TRBV12-3/TRBV12-4	TRBJ2-4
CASSDGQATVNQPQHF	TGTGCCAGCAGTGACGGACAGGCGACCGTCAATCAGCCCCAGCATTTT	TRBD1	NA	TRBV2	TRBJ1-5
CSASELAFETQYF	TGCAGTGCTAGTGAACTAGCTTTCGAGACCCAGTACTTC	NA	NA	TRBV20-1	TRBJ2-5
CASSLPGGLNEQFF	TGTGCCAGCAGCTTACCGGGGGGGCTGAATGAGCAGTTCTTC	TRBD2	NA	TRBV7-6	TRBJ2-1
CASSLGPTGRGNTEAFF	TGCGCCAGCAGCTTGGGGCCCACAGGCCGGGGGAACACTGAAGCTTTCTTT	NA	few	TRBV5-1	TRBJ1-1
CASSFPGTYEQYF	TGTGCCAGCAGCTTCCCAGGTACCTACGAGCAGTACTTC	NA	NA	TRBV7-9	TRBJ2-7
CASSPPEAFHNEQFF	TGCGCCAGCAGCCCCCCGGAAGCGTTCCACAATGAGCAGTTCTTC	NA	NA	TRBV4-1	TRBJ2-1
CASSVGTGGNEQYF	TGTGCCAGCAGTGTCGGGACAGGGGGCAACGAGCAGTACTTC	TRBD1	NA	TRBV6-1	TRBJ2-7
CASSPTDHYYEQYF	TGTGCCAGCAGCCCGACAGACCACTACTACGAGCAGTACTTC	NA	NA	TRBV12-3/TRBV12-4	TRBJ2-7
CASSIITEAFF	TGTGCCAGCAGTATTATCACTGAAGCTTTCTTT	NA	NA	TRBV6-1	TRBJ1-1
CASMGPGGTEAFF	TGCGCCAGTATGGGCCCTGGGGGCACTGAAGCTTTCTTT	NA	NA	TRBV5-1	TRBJ1-1
CASSESWGVEAFF	TGTGCCAGCAGTGAATCTTGGGGCGTAGAAGCTTTCTTT	NA	NA	TRBV25-1	TRBJ1-1
CASSPGQTSGQPQHF	TGTGCCAGCAGCCCGGGACAGACTAGCGGTCAGCCCCAGCATTTT	TRBD1	NA	TRBV5-6	TRBJ1-5
CASSLRDGQETQYF	TGTGCCAGCAGTTTACGGGACGGCCAAGAGACCCAGTACTTC	NA	NA	TRBV27	TRBJ2-5
CASSPGGREEQYF	TGTGCCAGCAGCCCCGGTGGGCGGGAGGAGCAGTACTTC	TRBD2	NA	TRBV9	TRBJ2-7
CASSSRLAGGPRGNEQFF	TGTGCCAGCAGTTCCCGACTAGCGGGAGGGCCCCGGGGTAATGAGCAGTTCTTC	TRBD2	few	TRBV12-3/TRBV12-4	TRBJ2-1
CSVLGGETYEQYF	TGCAGCGTTTTAGGAGGGGAGACCTACGAGCAGTACTTC	NA	NA	TRBV29-1	TRBJ2-7
CAIQWDSPRDTQYF	TGTGCCATCCAGTGGGACTCCCCGAGGGATACGCAGTATTTT	NA	few	TRBV10-3	TRBJ2-3
CASSYSSSGTRREPADTQYF	TGTGCCAGCAGTTACTCATCCTCCGGGACTAGGCGGGAGCCAGCAGATACGCAGTATTTT	TRBD2	few	TRBV6-2/TRBV6-3	TRBJ2-3
CASSYAEYNEQFF	TGTGCCAGCAGTTACGCGGAATACAATGAGCAGTTCTTC	NA	NA	TRBV6-5	TRBJ2-1
CSVGVWTGGVAKNIQYF	TGCAGCGTTGGTGTCTGGACAGGGGGGGTCGCCAAAAACATTCAGTACTTC	TRBD1	NA	TRBV29-1	TRBJ2-4
CASSRREGFFGDEQFF	TGTGCCAGCAGTCGGCGGGAGGGCTTCTTCGGGGATGAGCAGTTCTTC	TRBD2	NA	TRBV3-1	TRBJ2-1
CASSSRLAPHNEQFF	TGTGCCAGCAGCTCCAGACTAGCGCCGCACAATGAGCAGTTCTTC	TRBD2	NA	TRBV9	TRBJ2-1
CAISESEGETQYF	TGTGCCATCAGTGAATCCGAGGGGGAGACCCAGTACTTC	NA	few	TRBV10-3	TRBJ2-5
CASSPGMGPEQYF	TGTGCCAGCAGCCCCGGAATGGGTCCTGAGCAGTACTTC	NA	NA	TRBV7-8	TRBJ2-7
CASSYGTASTDTQYF	TGTGCCAGCAGTTACGGGACAGCCAGCACAGATACGCAGTATTTT	TRBD1	few	TRBV6-2/TRBV6-3	TRBJ2-3
CASSQEGAGSTYEQYF	TGCGCCAGCAGCCAAGAGGGGGCAGGGAGCACCTACGAGCAGTACTTC	NA	few	TRBV4-1	TRBJ2-7
CASSPGTSGRVGTDTQYF	TGTGCCAGCAGTCCCGGGACTAGCGGGAGGGTTGGCACAGATACGCAGTATTTT	TRBD2	NA	TRBV12-3/TRBV12-4	TRBJ2-3
CATSDVGLAGGGDEQFF	TGTGCCACCAGTGATGTAGGACTAGCGGGAGGGGGTGATGAGCAGTTCTTC	TRBD2	NA	TRBV24-1	TRBJ2-1
CASGMRFYEQYF	TGTGCCAGTGGCATGAGGTTCTACGAGCAGTACTTC	NA	NA	TRBV2	TRBJ2-7
CASSRTIETQYF	TGTGCCAGCAGTCGGACTATAGAGACCCAGTACTTC	NA	few	TRBV12-3/TRBV12-4	TRBJ2-5
CASSLGGLNYNEQFF	TGTGCCAGCAGCTTGGGGGGACTAAATTACAATGAGCAGTTCTTC	TRBD2	few	TRBV9	TRBJ2-1
CASSHSGGGDNEQFF	TGTGCCAGCAGCCATTCGGGGGGTGGGGACAATGAGCAGTTCTTC	TRBD2	few	TRBV7-6	TRBJ2-1
CASLPLPTSGSGEQFF	TGTGCCAGCCTACCCTTACCGACTAGCGGGAGTGGTGAGCAGTTCTTC	TRBD2	few	TRBV6-5	TRBJ2-1
CASSLGGQGLGQPQHF	TGTGCCAGCAGCTTAGGGGGACAGGGGCTAGGCCAGCCCCAGCATTTT	TRBD1	NA	TRBV7-9	TRBJ1-5
CSARGGGLAARNEQFF	TGCAGTGCTAGAGGAGGAGGACTAGCGGCACGGAATGAGCAGTTCTTC	TRBD2	few	TRBV20-1	TRBJ2-1
CASRASTEAFF	TGTGCCAGCAGGGCGAGCACTGAAGCTTTCTTT	NA	few	TRBV3-1	TRBJ1-1